This note documents a single TCR beta chain sequence. This specimen comes from a study of blood T cell repertoires in COVID-19. Recovered Cohort 3 donors showed two negative PCRs, clearance, or symptom resolution. The repertoire was sequenced with immunoSEQ multiplex PCR; TCRdb's copy has only in-frame clones and lacks some. This sample has 220,000 or so clones, with roughly 84% found just once. The CDR3 is made up of 20 amino acids. V and J are TRBV12-2 and TRBJ2-1; whether TRBD2, the table's D call, matches the DNA was not checked. TRBV12-2 corresponds to a pseudogene. Sequences were obtained from PBMCs or T cells enriched from blood (not recorded which). This receptor was taken from a woman between 40 and 55 years old who had recovered from COVID-19. The CDR3 coding sequence is TGTGCAAGTCGCTTCATCCCAGGACTAGCGGGAGGTCTCAATGACAATGAGCAGTTCTTC. It translates to CASRFIPGLAGGLNDNEQFF.